Listed below are T cell receptor beta chains from one sample, sequenced in a study of cytomegalovirus exposure and HLA in healthy donors. The data were produced by immunoSEQ multiplex PCR, yet TCRdb's version contains in-frame clones alone and is incomplete. The sample has roughly 180,000 clones, 82% seen once; the top ten hold 1.5%. The specimen was PBMCs. The receptors originated from a male donor in good health and CMV-seronegative. Each CDR3 is given with its conserved first and last residue. D genes are given only for firm matches. The size of a clone is reported for some rows only, either as once, few or many, or as a class for expanded clones.

TRBD1	TRBJ1-1	TRBV9	NA	CASSGQGANTEAFF	TGTGCCAGCAGCGGACAGGGGGCGAACACTGAAGCTTTCTTT
TRBD1	TRBJ1-2	TRBV4-1	once	CASSQDHETGVYGYTF	TGCGCCAGCAGCCAAGATCATGAGACAGGGGTGTATGGCTACACCTTC
TRBD1	TRBJ2-3	TRBV9	NA	CASSSPGQGMRDTQYF	TGTGCCAGCAGCTCCCCGGGACAGGGTATGAGAGATACGCAGTATTTT
NA	TRBJ2-2	TRBV18	NA	CASSPGISGTGELFF	TGTGCCAGCTCACCAGGAATTAGCGGCACCGGGGAGCTGTTTTTT
TRBD1	TRBJ2-7	TRBV25-1	NA	CASTKSRQGPYEQYF	TGTGCCAGCACCAAGAGCCGACAGGGTCCCTACGAGCAGTACTTC
TRBD2	TRBJ2-1	TRBV7-3	NA	CASSLQRGEQFF	TGTGCCAGCAGCCTCCAGCGGGGGGAGCAGTTCTTC
TRBD1	TRBJ1-2	TRBV5-4	NA	CASSPPTGPGGYTF	TGTGCCAGCAGCCCCCCGACAGGGCCCGGAGGCTACACCTTC
NA	TRBJ1-6	TRBV4-3	NA	CASSHRGEGGSPLHF	TGCGCCAGCAGCCATCGAGGGGAAGGGGGTTCACCCCTCCACTTT
NA	TRBJ2-5	TRBV12-2	NA	CASRCSQSGGQETQYF	TGTGCAAGTCGCTGTTCCCAGAGCGGGGGGCAAGAGACCCAGTACTTC
TRBD2	TRBJ2-5	TRBV4-1	NA	CASSQELAGGLETQYF	TGCGCCAGCAGCCAAGAGCTAGCGGGGGGGCTAGAGACCCAGTACTTC
NA	TRBJ2-3	TRBV5-1	NA	CASSPTGTDTQYF	TGCGCCAGCAGCCCGACAGGCACAGATACGCAGTATTTT
NA	TRBJ2-1	TRBV14	NA	CASSLDRDNEQFF	TGTGCCAGCAGCCTGGACAGAGACAATGAGCAGTTCTTC
NA	TRBJ1-1	TRBV5-4	NA	CASSWLGQGYTETFF	TGTGCCAGCAGCTGGCTGGGGCAGGGATACACTGAAACTTTCTTT
NA	TRBJ2-1	TRBV10-3	few	CAISGPQSRGNEQFF	TGTGCCATCAGTGGACCCCAAAGCAGGGGCAATGAGCAGTTCTTC
TRBD1	TRBJ2-7	TRBV5-3	few	CARSGLRDRSYEQYF	TGTGCCAGAAGCGGATTAAGGGACAGATCCTACGAGCAGTACTTC
NA	TRBJ2-2	TRBV7-6	NA	CASSHQRGSTNTGELFF	TGTGCCAGCAGCCATCAAAGGGGCAGCACGAACACCGGGGAGCTGTTTTTT